This T cell receptor beta chain came from a study of blood T cell repertoires in COVID-19. Germline V gives CDR1 MNHGY, CDR2 SVAAGI. This CDR3 spans 13 amino acids. Deletions cut 4 bases from V and 1 base from J, with 7 bases between. Authors' processing steps: Nucleated cell number was recorded as an estimate derived from reference gene primer amplification. Clones were read by immunoSEQ multiplex PCR, and TCRdb kept only the in-frame ones, dropping some. V and J calls and clone size are given by that table; D and trimming were obtained from the DNA. The sample lists around 83,000 clones; more than 75% were seen once.

The gene calls are TRBV6-9 and TRBJ2-5; D is unclear. The sequence derives from a woman in her 70s with acute or convalescent COVID-19. Sequenced input: peripheral blood. The CDR3, as DNA: TGTGCCAGCAGTTGCAGATTCCAAGAGACCCAGTACTTC. Amino acids: CASSCRFQETQYF.